These 6 T cell receptor beta chains were all obtained from the same sample, sequenced in a study of blood T cell repertoires in COVID-19. Here immunoSEQ multiplex PCR was the method, and the copy in TCRdb shows in-frame clones only, minus some. The sample holds more than 50,000 clones, roughly 91% seen once. The sequenced sample was peripheral blood. The origin of the receptors is a human donor in a cohort sampled during active COVID-19.

The chain uses TRBV5-1 and TRBJ2-1, with 13 bases identical to TRBD2. This CDR3 has 17 residues. Germline V gene sequence: CDR1 SGHRS, CDR2 YFSETQ. Trimming at V came to 3 bases and at J to 5 bases, leaving 8 bases not matched to a gene. The CDR3 DNA reads as TGCGCCAGCAGCTCCGGACTAGCGGGAGAAAAAAACAATGAGCAGTTCTTC. This translates into CASSSGLAGEKNNEQFF.

This clone came up once. This sequence joins TRBV10-2 and TRBJ1-6; no reliable D call. The CDR3 consists of 13 residues. CDR1 and CDR2 (germline): WSHSY, SAAADI. V lost 3 bases to trimming and J lost 8 bases, with 8 bases between them. Written as DNA, the CDR3 is TGCGCCAGCAGTGATACTCCTGATTCACCCCTCCACTTT. Translated: CASSDTPDSPLHF.

There are a few counts of this clone. The CDR3 nucleotides are TGCGCCAGCACGCCTCGGACGACGGGGAGCTCACCCCTCCACTTT. Amino acid sequence: CASTPRTTGSSPLHF. The V call is TRBV5-1, the J call TRBJ1-6; D gene uncertain. V was clipped by 6 bases and J by 10 bases, with 20 bases between them. The CDR3 runs 15 residues. Looked up from germline, CDR1 is SGHRS and CDR2 is YFSETQ.

The V call is TRBV9, the J call TRBJ2-3; D may be TRBD1 (5 bases). The CDR3 has 15 amino acids. Trimming removed 0 bases at V and 2 bases at J, with 10 bases between. Germline V gene sequence: CDR1 SGDLS, CDR2 YYNGEE. The CDR3 sequence is CASSVVTGFTDTQYF. The CDR3 DNA sequence: TGTGCCAGCAGCGTAGTAACAGGTTTCACAGATACGCAGTATTTT. The variable domain in full, with the rest retrieved from reference TRBV9 and TRBJ2-3, is DSGVTQTPKHLITATGQRVTLRCSPRSGDLSVYWYQQSLDQGLQFLIQYYNGEERAKGNILERFSAQQFPDLHSELNLSSLELGDSALYFCASSVVTGFTDTQYFGPGTRLTVL.

The rearrangement uses TRBV7-3 and TRBJ1-6; a weak D match, TRBD1 (6 bases). The CDR3 is 14 residues long. V was trimmed by 2 bases and J by 9 bases, leaving 11 bases between them. Germline CDR1 reads SGHTA; CDR2 reads FQGTGA. The CDR3 nucleotides read TGTGCCAGCAGCTTATCGGCAGGGGCTTCACCCCTCCACTTT. Translated: CASSLSAGASPLHF.

The CDR3 DNA sequence: TGCGCCAGCAGCTCTTGGACAGGGATAAGGACTAGCGGGAACAATGAGCAGTTCTTC. Its protein product is CASSSWTGIRTSGNNEQFF. V gene TRBV4-3 combines with J gene TRBJ2-1; TRBD2 aligns across 12 bases. The V gene end was trimmed by 5 bases and the J gene end by 5 bases; junction bases not matched to a gene: 16. Looked up from germline, CDR1 is LGHNA and CDR2 is YSLEER. The CDR3 is 19 residues long.